The rows below give T cell receptor beta chains drawn from one sample of a study of blood T cells in healthy people across ages. MiXCR, applied by TCRdb to the 5' RACE reads, yields one record per CDR3 protein. This sample has under 2 million distinct CDR3 sequences; around 36% occur once, and the top ten carry around 10%. Sequenced sample: blood. These receptors were collected from a woman aged 25-40 years in good health. CDR3s include the opening cysteine and the closing phenylalanine or tryptophan. Fields, in order: clone size, D gene, V gene, J gene, CDR3 DNA, CDR3 protein. The D gene is left open where the match is weak. Clone size is shown for a subset of rows, as once, few, many or a class of expanded clone.

-	TRBD1	TRBV12-3/TRBV12-4	TRBJ1-5	TGTGCCAGCAGCTTCGGACAGGGGAGGCATCAGCCCCAGCATTTT	CASSFGQGRHQPQHF
few	TRBD1	TRBV30	TRBJ1-2	TGTGCCTGGAGTGTGGACAGGGGGATCAATGGCTACACCTTC	CAWSVDRGINGYTF
-	-	TRBV20-1	TRBJ2-5	TGCAGTGTTCAGCGGGACAACCTCTATCAAGAGACCCAGTACTTC	CSVQRDNLYQETQYF
many	TRBD2	TRBV7-3	TRBJ2-1	TGTGCCAGCAGCTCCGGACTAGCTGGCGATGAGCAGTTCTTC	CASSSGLAGDEQFF
-	TRBD1	TRBV7-8	TRBJ2-1	TGTGCCAGCAGCTTAGGGGGGACAGGGGGCCATAGGGGGTCCTACAATGAGCAGTTCTTC	CASSLGGTGGHRGSYNEQFF
few	-	TRBV29-1	TRBJ2-3	TGCAGCGTTGAAGATCGACAGATCGGGCCAGATACGCAGTATTTT	CSVEDRQIGPDTQYF
-	-	TRBV9	TRBJ2-1	TGTGCCAGCAGCCAGACCCTGGACTGGGAGCAGTTCTTC	CASSQTLDWEQFF
few	TRBD1	TRBV7-9	TRBJ1-2	TGTGCCAGCAGCTACCGGGACAGGGGGGCGAATGGCTACACCTTC	CASSYRDRGANGYTF
-	-	TRBV6-2/TRBV6-3	TRBJ2-7	TGTGCCAGCGATCCTCTCGGACAGTTCGACTACGAGCAGTACTTC	CASDPLGQFDYEQYF
many	-	TRBV4-1	TRBJ1-2	TGCGCCAGCAGCCAAGAAACGTATGGCTACACCTTC	CASSQETYGYTF
-	-	TRBV20-1	TRBJ2-4	TGCAGTGCTAGGTTTGCCAAGTGGGCCAAAAACATTCAGTACTTC	CSARFAKWAKNIQYF
-	-	TRBV20-1	TRBJ1-2	TGCAGTGCAAACCGGGACCCCGTGGGCTACACCTTC	CSANRDPVGYTF
-	-	TRBV12-3/TRBV12-4	TRBJ2-1	TGTGCCAGCAGTACCAATAGCGTACGGTTCTTC	CASSTNSVRFF
-	-	TRBV20-1	TRBJ2-1	TGCAGTGCTAGGGAAAGGGGACTTACCTACGATGAGCAGTTCTTC	CSARERGLTYDEQFF
-	TRBD1	TRBV20-1	TRBJ1-5	TGCAGTGCCGTGACAGGGGTACGAAGCAATCAGCCCCAGCATTTT	CSAVTGVRSNQPQHF
many	-	TRBV10-3	TRBJ2-3	TGTGCCATCGGCGCGGTCAGCACAGATACGCAGTATTTT	CAIGAVSTDTQYF
-	TRBD1	TRBV5-6	TRBJ2-7	TGTGCCAGCAGCTTGGATGCGACAGGGGACGAGCAGTACTTC	CASSLDATGDEQYF
few	TRBD1	TRBV7-2	TRBJ1-2	TGTGCCAGCAGCCGACAGGGAGAGTACTATGGCTACACCTTC	CASSRQGEYYGYTF
-	-	TRBV28	TRBJ1-2	TGTGCCAGCAGTTTTCGATCAGTGAGGGGCGGCTACACCTTC	CASSFRSVRGGYTF
-	TRBD2	TRBV20-1	TRBJ2-7	TGCAGTGCAGAGGGGAGGGCCGAGGCCTCCTACGAGCAGTACTTC	CSAEGRAEASYEQYF
many	-	TRBV4-1	TRBJ2-3	TGCGCCAGCAGCCAAGTGTGGGGCCCAGGAAGAACAGATACGCAGTATTTT	CASSQVWGPGRTDTQYF
few	-	TRBV20-1	TRBJ1-1	TGCAGTGCTAGACCGGGGGGGACTGAAGCTTTCTTT	CSARPGGTEAFF
-	TRBD1	TRBV7-9	TRBJ1-2	TGTGCCAGCAGCCTAGGACAGGGGGGGGTTGATGGCTACACCTTC	CASSLGQGGVDGYTF
-	-	TRBV15	TRBJ2-5	TGTGCCACCAGCAGGTCCCGTGGGGGGCAAGAGACCCAGCACTTC	CATSRSRGGQETQHF
few	TRBD2	TRBV3-1	TRBJ2-1	TGTGCCAGCAGCCAAGGCGGTGAGCCTAGCGGGAGTATGCCCTACAATGAGCAGTTCTTC	CASSQGGEPSGSMPYNEQFF
-	TRBD2	TRBV4-2	TRBJ2-1	TGTGCCAGCGGCCAAGATAGCGGGGAGTGGGGGGATGAGCAGTTCTTC	CASGQDSGEWGDEQFF
few	-	TRBV4-1	TRBJ2-5	TGCGCCAGCAGCCTAAAGGCGGCGCAAGAGACCCAGTACTTC	CASSLKAAQETQYF
-	TRBD2	TRBV20-1	TRBJ2-6	TGCAGTGCTGAGCCCCGACTAGCGGGAGGGCTGAGGGGGGCCAACGTCCTGACTTTC	CSAEPRLAGGLRGANVLTF
few	TRBD2	TRBV11-2	TRBJ2-5	TGTGCCAGCAGCCAGACTAGCGGGAGTTCTGGGGAGCAGTACTTC	CASSQTSGSSGEQYF
few	TRBD1	TRBV12-3/TRBV12-4	TRBJ1-2	TGTGCCAGCATCCGGACAGGCAACTATGGCTACACCTTC	CASIRTGNYGYTF
-	-	TRBV27	TRBJ2-3	TGTGCCAGCAGAATACAGGGAACAGATACGCAGTATTTT	CASRIQGTDTQYF
-	TRBD1	TRBV11-1	TRBJ1-1	TGTGCCAGCAGCAGGGGACAGGCCATGAACACTGAAGCTTTCTTT	CASSRGQAMNTEAFF
-	-	TRBV24-1	TRBJ2-7	TGTGCCACAGCTAGCAGGGTATCCTACGAGCAGTACTTC	CATASRVSYEQYF
few	TRBD1	TRBV6-2/TRBV6-3	TRBJ1-5	TGTGCCAGCAGCCAAGGGACAGGTCCTTTGCCCCAGCATTTT	CASSQGTGPLPQHF
few	-	TRBV7-2	TRBJ2-5	TGTGCCAGCAGCCACTGGGCGTTACAAGAGACCCAGTACTTC	CASSHWALQETQYF
-	-	TRBV2	TRBJ2-4	TGTGCCAATTGGGACTCCTTGTTAGGGATTCAGTACTTC	CANWDSLLGIQYF
few	-	TRBV4-1	TRBJ1-2	TGCGCCAGCAGCCAAGATGGCCAGGGCGGCTATGGCTACACCTTC	CASSQDGQGGYGYTF
-	TRBD2	TRBV2	TRBJ2-1	TGTGCCGCCCGTTTGGTGCGGGGGGTTTACAATGAGCAGTTCTTC	CAARLVRGVYNEQFF
few	TRBD2	TRBV3-1	TRBJ2-1	TGTGCCAGCAGCCGTAGCGGGTGGCATGAGCAGTTCTTC	CASSRSGWHEQFF
many	-	TRBV7-3	TRBJ2-4	TGTGCCAGCAGCCCCTCCCACGGCGGGGAACCCAAAAACATTCAGTACTTC	CASSPSHGGEPKNIQYF